This passage covers 18 T cell receptor beta chains from one sample sequenced in a study of T-cell memory formation after mild COVID-19. MiXCR was run by TCRdb on the 5' RACE reads, yielding one entry per CDR3 protein. The sample shows roughly 190,000 distinct CDR3 sequences, 8% to 11% of them seen only once. Sequencing was carried out using PBMCs or a T cell subset sorted from them (not recorded which). The source of these receptors is a man between 18 and 29 years old who had mild COVID-19 (a few samples of this study predate the infection). Cell type and time point are not known.

This clonotype was observed a few times. The V gene is TRBV19, the J gene TRBJ1-1, with D perhaps matching TRBD1 (6 bases). V lost 4 bases and J lost 6, with 21 bases in between. The germline gives CDR1 LNHDA, CDR2 SQIVND (reference sequence). CDR3 length: 16 amino acids. CDR3 coding DNA: TGTGCCAGTAGTAGACGGACAGTCCCCACGGTTGCTGAAGCTTTCTTT. Translation gives CASSRRTVPTVAEAFF.

The rearrangement links TRBV3-1 to TRBJ2-3; 7 bases are a match to TRBD1. CDR1 is LGHDT, CDR2 YNNKEL, per germline (reference sequence). The length of the CDR3 is 15 residues. V was pared by 3 bases and J by 2 bases, with 5 bases of the junction left unmatched. The CDR3 DNA reads as TGTGCCAGCAGCCAGTTAGGGGGCGTCACAGATACGCAGTATTTT. The encoded protein is CASSQLGGVTDTQYF.

This clonotype was seen only a few times. The chain has TRBV20-1 and TRBJ1-5; the match to TRBD1 covers 7 bases. J gave up 2 bases and V 5 bases, and 9 bases lay outside the gene matches. This CDR3 comprises 15 residues. The germline CDR1 and CDR2 sequences are DFQATT and SNEGSKA (reference sequence). The CDR3 region is CSALTGQGGNQPQHF. Here the CDR3 DNA reads TGCAGTGCTTTAACAGGGCAGGGGGGCAATCAGCCCCAGCATTTT.

The chain combines TRBV5-1 with TRBJ1-5; 7 positions match TRBD1. Losses at the gene ends were 4 bases for V and 5 bases for J; bases not matched to a gene: 3. Germline values: CDR1 SGHRS, CDR2 YFSETQ. This CDR3 has 13 amino acids. Written as DNA, the CDR3 is TGCGCCAGCAGCGAGGGGGCTGATCAGCCCCAGCATTTT. This gives the protein CASSEGADQPQHF.

This clonotype was seen a handful of times. The chain has TRBV11-2 and TRBJ2-3; TRBD2 matches 12 bases. V was pared by 5 bases and J by 7 bases, with 10 bases of the junction left unmatched. Germline-derived CDR1 and CDR2 are SGHAT and FQNNGV. This CDR3 region has 16 residues. The DNA for the CDR3 is TGTGCCAGCAGCCAAACCTTGGGACTAGCGGGTTATACGCAGTATTTT. Translating gives CASSQTLGLAGYTQYF. The full variable domain, rest sourced from reference TRBV11-2 and TRBJ2-3, is EAGVAQSPRYKIIEKRQSVAFWCNPISGHATLYWYQQILGQGPKLLIQFQNNGVVDDSQLPKDRFSAERLKGVDSTLKIQPAKLEDSAVYLCASSQTLGLAGYTQYFGPGTRLTVL.

This chain connects TRBV5-1 to TRBJ2-3, with D tentatively TRBD1 (5 bases). Germline CDR1 is SGHRS and CDR2 is YFSETQ. Deletions cut 2 bases from V and 4 bases from J, with 20 bases between. The CDR3 extends over 17 amino acids. The CDR3 DNA reads TGCGCCAGCAGCTTTAGCCCAGGTGGCCTAGGGGCAGATACGCAGTATTTT. Translating gives CASSFSPGGLGADTQYF.

This clonotype showed up many times. The chain is built from TRBV4-3 and TRBJ1-2; D remains ambiguous. Germline V gene sequence: CDR1 LGHNA, CDR2 YSLEER. The ends were cut back, 0 bases at V and 8 bases at J, with 10 bases in the middle. The CDR3 spans 13 residues. CDR3 coding DNA: TGCGCCAGCAGCCAAGATCGGGGAAGAGGCTACACCTTC. This sequence encodes CASSQDRGRGYTF.

This clonotype occurred a few times. V gene TRBV24-1 combines with J gene TRBJ2-5; D gene uncertain. This CDR3 is built from 13 residues. Germline V CDR1 and CDR2: KGHDR, SFDVKD. V shed 5 bases and J shed 3 bases, with 9 bases lying between them. CDR3 DNA: TGTGCCACCAGTGGCGCGGTGGAAGAGACCCAGTACTTC. Translated, it gives CATSGAVEETQYF.

This clonotype was counted a few times. This sequence joins TRBV11-2 and TRBJ1-1; D unresolved. Germline CDR1 SGHAT, CDR2 FQNNGV. The CDR3 contains 15 residues. The V end was cut by 0 bases, the J end by 2 bases, with 10 bases between. DNA for the CDR3: TGTGCCAGCAGCTTAGATCACAGATTCAACACTGAAGCTTTCTTT. Protein: CASSLDHRFNTEAFF.

The rearrangement links TRBV28 to TRBJ1-5; 8 bases map to TRBD1. V dropped 3 bases and J dropped 3; count of bases not matched to a gene: 13. In germline, CDR1 is MDHEN, CDR2 SYDVKM. This CDR3 has 18 residues. CDR3 DNA: TGTGCCAGCAGTTTCCCCGGGTCAGGGGGCATCTCCAATCAGCCCCAGCATTTT. This sequence encodes CASSFPGSGGISNQPQHF.

The chain uses TRBV6-6 and TRBJ1-1; 7 nucleotides align to TRBD1. V shed 6 bases, J shed 4 bases, and the junction held 2 bases outside the gene matches. The V gene's germline CDR1 is MNHNY and CDR2 SVGAGI (reference sequence). The CDR3 covers 12 residues. CDR3 coding DNA: TGTGCCAGCAGAGCAGGGGGCACTGAAGCTTTCTTT. Residues: CASRAGGTEAFF.

This clonotype was seen at least ten times. This chain uses TRBV20-1 with TRBJ1-1; D not resolved. Germline loops: CDR1 DFQATT, CDR2 SNEGSKA (reference sequence). This CDR3 region has 12 residues. V was cut by 3 bases and J by 5 bases, with 10 bases left in between. The CDR3 nucleotides are TGCAGTGCTAGTTTGGGTACGACTGAAGCTTTCTTT. This gives the protein CSASLGTTEAFF.

This clonotype was found a few times. V gene TRBV11-1 combines with J gene TRBJ2-2, with 8 bases fitting TRBD1. Trimming at V came to 3 bases and at J to 5 bases, leaving 8 bases not matched to a gene. CDR3 size: 16 residues. Germline values: CDR1 SGHAT, CDR2 FQDESV (reference sequence). The CDR3 here is CASSFPGGYWTGELFF. The CDR3, as DNA: TGTGCCAGCAGCTTTCCAGGGGGCTACTGGACCGGGGAGCTGTTTTTT.

This clonotype has more than one count but fewer than ten. The chain carries TRBV29-1 and TRBJ1-2; 7 bases agree with TRBD1. Trimming cost V 6 bases and J 3 bases; bases outside gene matches: 7. This CDR3 has 13 amino acids. CDR1 is SQVTM and CDR2 is ANQGSEA in the germline V gene. The CDR3 spells CSVVQGTYYGYTF. The CDR3 region has the DNA TGCAGCGTAGTACAGGGGACCTACTATGGCTACACCTTC.

The J gene is TRBJ1-2, the V gene TRBV7-9; 7 bases match TRBD1. The germline V gene has CDR1 SEHNR and CDR2 FQNEAQ (reference sequence). The CDR3 runs to 12 residues. The trim removed 5 bases at V and 7 bases at J, leaving 4 bases unmatched. CDR3 nucleotides: TGTGCCAGCAGCGCGTCAGGGGGTGGCTACACCTTC. Its protein is CASSASGGGYTF.

The genes are TRBV7-9 and TRBJ1-6; tentatively, D is TRBD1 (6 bases). CDR3 length equals 15 residues. The V and J ends lost 5 bases and 6 bases respectively, with 14 bases between them. Germline V gene lookup returns CDR1 SEHNR and CDR2 FQNEAQ (reference sequence). The CDR3 sequence is CASSPNGQINSPLHF. The CDR3 DNA follows: TGTGCCAGCAGCCCTAATGGACAGATTAATTCACCCCTCCACTTT.

This clonotype was counted between two and nine times. This sequence joins TRBV7-2 and TRBJ2-7, with 7 bases matching TRBD1. This CDR3 region has 15 residues. The junction had 8 bases not matched to a gene; V was cut back by 6 bases and J by 0 bases. From germline, CDR1 is SGHTA and CDR2 FQGNSA. The DNA of the CDR3 is TGTGCCAGCAGATTACAGGGGACCCTCTCCTACGAGCAGTACTTC. Amino acids: CASRLQGTLSYEQYF.

Only a few counts were recorded for this clonotype. This sequence joins TRBV6-2 or TRBV6-3 and TRBJ2-2, with D perhaps TRBD2 (5 bases). Germline CDR1 is MNHEY and CDR2 is SVGEGT. The ends were cut back, 6 bases at V and 2 bases at J, with 16 bases in the middle. This CDR3 spans 16 amino acids. For the CDR3, the DNA is TGTGCCAGCAGCCGGACGCGGGTGAGAAACACCGGGGAGCTGTTTTTT. Translating gives CASSRTRVRNTGELFF.